This TCR beta chain was observed in a study of cytomegalovirus exposure and HLA in healthy donors. Findings and caveats of the study: The presence/absence work took it that sequencing depth was about the same across donors. Later analysis identified a missense DCLRE1C variant that was linked to TCR beta V- and J-gene trimming.

A multiplex PCR was run with 60 Vbeta primers and 13 Jbeta primers. Clones were read by immunoSEQ multiplex PCR, and TCRdb kept only the in-frame ones, dropping some. The data contain some 150,000 clones, approximately 81% of them singletons. The germline gives CDR1 KGHSH, CDR2 LQKENI. V shed 3 bases and J 3 bases; nucleotides not matched to a gene: 5. The CDR3 is 15 residues long. About this clone: Its matching antigen is unknown.

The receptor was derived from a young woman in good health and CMV-seronegative. The source material was PBMCs. The chain carries TRBV18 and TRBJ1-2, with 9 bases identical to TRBD1. CDR3 nucleotide sequence: TGTGCCAGCTCACCGGGACAGGGCGCGCACTATGGCTACACCTTC. It encodes CASSPGQGAHYGYTF.